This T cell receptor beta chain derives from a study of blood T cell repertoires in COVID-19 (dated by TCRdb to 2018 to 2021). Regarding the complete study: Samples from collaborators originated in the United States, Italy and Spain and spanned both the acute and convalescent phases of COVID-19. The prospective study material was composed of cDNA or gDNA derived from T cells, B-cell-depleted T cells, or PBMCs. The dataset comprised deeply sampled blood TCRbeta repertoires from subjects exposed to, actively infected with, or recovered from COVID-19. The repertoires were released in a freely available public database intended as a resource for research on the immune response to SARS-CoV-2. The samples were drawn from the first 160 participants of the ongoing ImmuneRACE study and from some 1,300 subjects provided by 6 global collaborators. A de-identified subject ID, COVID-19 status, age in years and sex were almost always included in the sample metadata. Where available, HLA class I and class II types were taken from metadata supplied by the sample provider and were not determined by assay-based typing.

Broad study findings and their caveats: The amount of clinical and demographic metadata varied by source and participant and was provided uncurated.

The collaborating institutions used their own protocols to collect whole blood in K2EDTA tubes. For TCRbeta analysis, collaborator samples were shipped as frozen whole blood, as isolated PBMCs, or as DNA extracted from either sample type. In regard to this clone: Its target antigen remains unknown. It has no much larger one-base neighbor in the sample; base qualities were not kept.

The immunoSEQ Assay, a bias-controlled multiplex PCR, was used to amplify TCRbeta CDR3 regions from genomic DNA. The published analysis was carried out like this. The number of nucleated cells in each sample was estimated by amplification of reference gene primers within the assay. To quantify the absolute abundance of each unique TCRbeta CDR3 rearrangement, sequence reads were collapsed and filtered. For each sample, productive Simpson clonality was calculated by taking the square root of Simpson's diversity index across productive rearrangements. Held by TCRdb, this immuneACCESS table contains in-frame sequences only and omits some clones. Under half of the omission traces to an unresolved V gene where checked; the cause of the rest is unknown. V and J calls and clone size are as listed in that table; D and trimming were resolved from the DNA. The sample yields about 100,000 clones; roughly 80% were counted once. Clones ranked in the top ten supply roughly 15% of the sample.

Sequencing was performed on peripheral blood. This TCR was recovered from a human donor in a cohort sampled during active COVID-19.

Here the CDR3 is given as CASSRTVYGYTF. The sequence in DNA is TGTGCCAGCAGTAGGACAGTCTATGGCTACACCTTC. Recombination joined TRBV28 with TRBJ1-2; a weak D assignment points to TRBD1 (6 bases agree). V and J are truncated by 5 bases and 4 bases respectively, leaving an intervening sequence of 8 bases. From cysteine to phenylalanine, the CDR3 is 12 amino acids long. CDR3 DNA only is kept here, 36 bases in frame from base 1. Via the germline V gene, CDR1 is MDHEN and CDR2 SYDVKM.